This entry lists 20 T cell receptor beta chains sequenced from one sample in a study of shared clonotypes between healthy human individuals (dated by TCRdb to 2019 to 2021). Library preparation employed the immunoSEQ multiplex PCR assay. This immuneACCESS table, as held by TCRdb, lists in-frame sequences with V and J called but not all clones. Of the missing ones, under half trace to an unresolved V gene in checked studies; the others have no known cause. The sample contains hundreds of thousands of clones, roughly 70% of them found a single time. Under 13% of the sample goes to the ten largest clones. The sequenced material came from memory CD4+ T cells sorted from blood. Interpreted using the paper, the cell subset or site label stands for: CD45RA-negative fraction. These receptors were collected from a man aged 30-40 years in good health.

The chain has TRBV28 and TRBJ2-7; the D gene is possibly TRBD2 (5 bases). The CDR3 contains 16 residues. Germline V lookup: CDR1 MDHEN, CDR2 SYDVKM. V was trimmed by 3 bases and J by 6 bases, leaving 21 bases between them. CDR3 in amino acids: CASSFPSSASSGEQYF. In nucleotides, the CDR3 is TGTGCCAGCAGTTTCCCCTCGTCGGCGTCGAGCGGCGAGCAGTACTTC.

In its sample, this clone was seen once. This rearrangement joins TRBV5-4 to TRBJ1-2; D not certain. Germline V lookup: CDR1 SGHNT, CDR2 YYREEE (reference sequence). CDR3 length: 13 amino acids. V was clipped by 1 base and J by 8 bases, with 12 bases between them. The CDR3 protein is CASSLIGEVGYTF. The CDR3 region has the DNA TGTGCCAGCAGCTTGATCGGGGAAGTAGGCTACACCTTC.

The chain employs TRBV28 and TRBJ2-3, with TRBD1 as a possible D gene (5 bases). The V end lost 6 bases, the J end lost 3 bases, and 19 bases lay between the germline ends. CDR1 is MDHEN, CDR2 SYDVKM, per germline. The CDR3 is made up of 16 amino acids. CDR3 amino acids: CASSLPQGMRTDTQYF. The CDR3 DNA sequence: TGTGCCAGCAGCCTCCCTCAGGGTATGAGGACAGATACGCAGTATTTT.

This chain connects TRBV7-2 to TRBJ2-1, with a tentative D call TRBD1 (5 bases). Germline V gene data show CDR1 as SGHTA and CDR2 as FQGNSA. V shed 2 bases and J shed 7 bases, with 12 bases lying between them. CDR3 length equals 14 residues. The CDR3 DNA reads TGTGCCAGCAGCTTAATACCAGGGAAAAATGAGCAGTTCTTC. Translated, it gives CASSLIPGKNEQFF.

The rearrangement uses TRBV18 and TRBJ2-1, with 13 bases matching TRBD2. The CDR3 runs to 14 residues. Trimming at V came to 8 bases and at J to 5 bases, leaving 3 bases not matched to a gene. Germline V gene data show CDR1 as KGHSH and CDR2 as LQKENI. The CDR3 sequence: CASRTSGSHNEQFF. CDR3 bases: TGTGCCAGCCGGACTAGCGGGAGCCACAATGAGCAGTTCTTC.

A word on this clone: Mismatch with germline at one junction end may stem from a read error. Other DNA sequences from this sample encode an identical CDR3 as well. The CDR3 coding sequence is TGCGCCAGTAGCTTTGGATCCCCCCCAGATACGCAGTATTTT. This codes for CASSFGSPPDTQYF. The chain carries TRBV5-1 and TRBJ2-3; no clear D gene. The CDR3 is 14 residues long. Germline values: CDR1 SGHRS, CDR2 YFSETQ.

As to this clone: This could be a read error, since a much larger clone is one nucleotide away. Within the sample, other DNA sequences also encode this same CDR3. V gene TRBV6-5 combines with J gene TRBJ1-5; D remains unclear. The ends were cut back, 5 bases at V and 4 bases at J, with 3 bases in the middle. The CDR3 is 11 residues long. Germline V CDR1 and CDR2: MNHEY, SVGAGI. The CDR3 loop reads CASSENQPQHF. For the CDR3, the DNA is TGTGCCAGCAGTGAAAATCAGCCCCAGCATTTT.

CDR3 nucleotide sequence: TGCGCCAGCAGCTTGTCTGGAGGGACCTACGAGCAGTACTTC. Amino acids: CASSLSGGTYEQYF. This chain links TRBV5-1 with TRBJ2-7, with D possibly TRBD2 on 6 matching bases. The V and J ends lost 1 base and 2 bases respectively, with 10 bases between them. The CDR3 contains 14 residues. The germline V gene has CDR1 SGHRS and CDR2 YFSETQ.

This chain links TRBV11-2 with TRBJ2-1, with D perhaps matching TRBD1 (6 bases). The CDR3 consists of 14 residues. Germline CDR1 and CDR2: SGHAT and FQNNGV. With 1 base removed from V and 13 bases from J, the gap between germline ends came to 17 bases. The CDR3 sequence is CASSLVAGASSQFF. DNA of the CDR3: TGTGCCAGCAGCTTAGTTGCAGGGGCCAGCTCACAGTTCTTC. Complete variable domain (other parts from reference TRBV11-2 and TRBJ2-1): EAGVAQSPRYKIIEKRQSVAFWCNPISGHATLYWYQQILGQGPKLLIQFQNNGVVDDSQLPKDRFSAERLKGVDSTLKIQPAKLEDSAVYLCASSLVAGASSQFFGPGTRLTVL.

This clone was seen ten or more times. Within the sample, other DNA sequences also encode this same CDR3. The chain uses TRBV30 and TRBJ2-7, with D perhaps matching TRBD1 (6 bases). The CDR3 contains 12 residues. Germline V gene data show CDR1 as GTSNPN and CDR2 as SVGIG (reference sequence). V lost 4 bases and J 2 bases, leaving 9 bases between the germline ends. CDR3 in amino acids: CAWKQGTYEQYF. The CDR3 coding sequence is TGTGCCTGGAAACAGGGCACCTACGAGCAGTACTTC. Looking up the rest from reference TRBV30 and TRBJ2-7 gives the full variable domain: SQTIHQWPATLVQPVGSPLSLECTVEGTSNPNLYWYRQAAGRGLQLLFYSVGIGQISSEVPQNLSASRPQDRQFILSSKKLLLSDSGFYLCAWKQGTYEQYFGPGTRLTVT.

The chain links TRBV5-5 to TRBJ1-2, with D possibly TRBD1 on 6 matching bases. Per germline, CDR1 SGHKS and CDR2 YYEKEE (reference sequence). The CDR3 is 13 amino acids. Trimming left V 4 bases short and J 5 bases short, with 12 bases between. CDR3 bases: TGTGCCAGCAGCCCACAGGGAATATATGGCTACACCTTC. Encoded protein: CASSPQGIYGYTF.

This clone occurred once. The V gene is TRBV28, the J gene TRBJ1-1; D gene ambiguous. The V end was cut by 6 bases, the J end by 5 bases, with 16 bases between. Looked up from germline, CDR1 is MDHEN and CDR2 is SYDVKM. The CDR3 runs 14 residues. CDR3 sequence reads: CASRGTETRTEAFF. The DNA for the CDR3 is TGTGCCAGCAGGGGTACGGAGACTAGGACTGAAGCTTTCTTT.

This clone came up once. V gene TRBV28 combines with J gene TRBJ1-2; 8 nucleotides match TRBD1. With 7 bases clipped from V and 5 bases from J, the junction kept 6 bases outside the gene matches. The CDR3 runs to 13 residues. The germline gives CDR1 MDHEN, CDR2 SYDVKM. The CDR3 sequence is CASKGQAGYGYTF. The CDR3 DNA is TGTGCCAGCAAGGGACAGGCGGGGTATGGCTACACCTTC.

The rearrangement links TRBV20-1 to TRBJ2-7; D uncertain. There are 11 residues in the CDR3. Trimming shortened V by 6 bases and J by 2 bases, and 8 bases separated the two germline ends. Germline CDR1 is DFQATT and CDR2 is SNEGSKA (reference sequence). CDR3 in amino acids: CSASETYEQYF. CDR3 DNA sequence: TGCAGTGCCAGTGAGACCTACGAGCAGTACTTC.

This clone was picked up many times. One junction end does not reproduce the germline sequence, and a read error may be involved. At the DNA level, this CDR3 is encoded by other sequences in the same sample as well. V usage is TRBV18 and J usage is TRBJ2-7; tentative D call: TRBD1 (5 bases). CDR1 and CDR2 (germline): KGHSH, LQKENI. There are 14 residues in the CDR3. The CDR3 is CASSPQESSYEQYF. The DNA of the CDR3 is TGTGCCAGCTCCCCACAGGAAAGTAGTTACGAGCAGTACTTC.

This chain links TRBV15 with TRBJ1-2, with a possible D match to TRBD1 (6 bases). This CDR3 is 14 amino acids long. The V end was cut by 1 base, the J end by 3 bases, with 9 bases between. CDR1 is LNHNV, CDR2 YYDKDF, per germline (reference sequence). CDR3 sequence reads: CATSRGTAHYGYTF. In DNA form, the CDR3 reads TGTGCCACCAGCAGAGGGACAGCTCACTATGGCTACACCTTC.

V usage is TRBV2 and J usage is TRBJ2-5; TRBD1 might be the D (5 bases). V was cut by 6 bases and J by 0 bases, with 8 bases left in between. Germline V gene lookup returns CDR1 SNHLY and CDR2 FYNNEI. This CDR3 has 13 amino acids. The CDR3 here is CASSGHYQETQYF. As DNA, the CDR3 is TGTGCCAGCAGCGGACATTACCAAGAGACCCAGTACTTC.

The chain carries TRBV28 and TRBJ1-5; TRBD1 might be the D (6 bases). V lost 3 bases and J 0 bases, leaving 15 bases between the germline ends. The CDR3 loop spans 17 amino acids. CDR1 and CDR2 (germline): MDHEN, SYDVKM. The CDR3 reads CASSFVGAPYSNQPQHF. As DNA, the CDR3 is TGTGCCAGCAGTTTTGTGGGGGCACCTTATAGCAATCAGCCCCAGCATTTT.

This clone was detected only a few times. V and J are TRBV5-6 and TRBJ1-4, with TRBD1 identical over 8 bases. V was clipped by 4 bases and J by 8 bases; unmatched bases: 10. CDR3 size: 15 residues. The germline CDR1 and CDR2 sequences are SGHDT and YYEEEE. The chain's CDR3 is CASSNSGTGGEKLFF. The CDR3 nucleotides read TGTGCCAGCAGCAACTCCGGGACAGGAGGAGAAAAACTGTTTTTT. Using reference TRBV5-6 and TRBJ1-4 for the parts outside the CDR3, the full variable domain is DAGVTQSPTHLIKTRGQQVTLRCSPKSGHDTVSWYQQALGQGPQFIFQYYEEEERQRGNFPDRFSGHQFPNYSSELNVNALLLGDSALYLCASSNSGTGGEKLFFGSGTQLSVL.

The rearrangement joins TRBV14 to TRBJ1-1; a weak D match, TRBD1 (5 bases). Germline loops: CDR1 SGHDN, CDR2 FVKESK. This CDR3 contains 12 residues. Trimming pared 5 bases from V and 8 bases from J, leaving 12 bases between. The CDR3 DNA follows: TGTGCCAGCAGCTCGGGACCTTTCGAAGCTTTCTTT. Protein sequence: CASSSGPFEAFF.